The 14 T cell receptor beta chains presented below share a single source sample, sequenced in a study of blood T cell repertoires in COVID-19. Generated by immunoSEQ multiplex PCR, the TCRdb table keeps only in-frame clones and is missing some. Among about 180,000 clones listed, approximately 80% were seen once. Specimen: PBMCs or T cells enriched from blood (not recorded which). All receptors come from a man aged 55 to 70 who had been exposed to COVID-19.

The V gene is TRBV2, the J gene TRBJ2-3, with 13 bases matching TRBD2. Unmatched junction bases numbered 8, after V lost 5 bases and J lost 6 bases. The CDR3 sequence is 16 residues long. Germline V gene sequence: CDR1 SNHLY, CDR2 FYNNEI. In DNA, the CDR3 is TGTGCCAGCAGTCTCACCGGACTAGCGGGAGATGATACGCAGTATTTT. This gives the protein CASSLTGLAGDDTQYF. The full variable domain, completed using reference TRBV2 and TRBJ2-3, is EPEVTQTPSHQVTQMGQEVILRCVPISNHLYFYWYRQILGQKVEFLVSFYNNEISEKSEIFDDQFSVERPDGSNFTLKIRSTKLEDSAMYFCASSLTGLAGDDTQYFGPGTRLTVL.

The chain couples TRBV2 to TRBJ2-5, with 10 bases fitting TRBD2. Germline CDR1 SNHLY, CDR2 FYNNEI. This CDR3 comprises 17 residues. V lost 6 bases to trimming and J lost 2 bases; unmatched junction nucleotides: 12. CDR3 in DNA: TGTGCCAGCAGCTGGACCCAGCGGGAGGGCCATCAAGAGACCCAGTACTTC. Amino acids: CASSWTQREGHQETQYF.

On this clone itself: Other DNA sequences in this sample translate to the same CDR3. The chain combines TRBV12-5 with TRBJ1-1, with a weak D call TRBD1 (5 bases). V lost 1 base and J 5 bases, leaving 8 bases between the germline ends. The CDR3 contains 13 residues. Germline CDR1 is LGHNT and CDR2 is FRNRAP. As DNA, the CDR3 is TGTGCTAGTGGTTTGGCGGGGGGAACTGAAGCTTTCTTT. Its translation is CASGLAGGTEAFF.

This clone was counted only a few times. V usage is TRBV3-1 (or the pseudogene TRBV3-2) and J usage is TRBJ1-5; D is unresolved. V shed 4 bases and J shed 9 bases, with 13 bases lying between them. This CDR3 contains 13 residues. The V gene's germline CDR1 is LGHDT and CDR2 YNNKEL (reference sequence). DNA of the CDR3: TGTGCCAGCAGCCTCCAGATTTCCCTGCCCCAGCATTTT. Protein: CASSLQISLPQHF.

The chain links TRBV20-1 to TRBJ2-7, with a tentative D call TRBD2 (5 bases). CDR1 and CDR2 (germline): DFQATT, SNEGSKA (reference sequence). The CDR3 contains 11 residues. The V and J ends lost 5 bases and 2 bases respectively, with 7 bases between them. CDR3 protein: CSAGLAYEQYF. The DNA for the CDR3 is TGCAGTGCTGGACTGGCCTACGAGCAGTACTTC.

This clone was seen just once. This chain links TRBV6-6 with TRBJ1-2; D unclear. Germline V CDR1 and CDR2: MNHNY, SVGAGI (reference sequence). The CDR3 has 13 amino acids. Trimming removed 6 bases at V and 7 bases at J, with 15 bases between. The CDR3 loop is CASSPPGDAGYTF. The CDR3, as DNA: TGTGCCAGCAGCCCCCCCGGGGATGCTGGCTACACCTTC.

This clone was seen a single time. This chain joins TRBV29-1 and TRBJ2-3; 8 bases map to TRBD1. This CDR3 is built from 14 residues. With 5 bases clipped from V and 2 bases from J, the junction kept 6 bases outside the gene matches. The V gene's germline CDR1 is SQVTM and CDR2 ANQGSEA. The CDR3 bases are TGCAGCGTTCGCTCAGGGGGCAACACAGATACGCAGTATTTT. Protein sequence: CSVRSGGNTDTQYF.

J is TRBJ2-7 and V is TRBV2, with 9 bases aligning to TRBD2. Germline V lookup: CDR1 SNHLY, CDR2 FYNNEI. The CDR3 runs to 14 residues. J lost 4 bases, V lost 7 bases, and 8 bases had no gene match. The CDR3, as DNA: TGTGCCAGCATCCGGCTAGCGGGACCGTACGAGCAGTACTTC. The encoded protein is CASIRLAGPYEQYF.

DNA of the CDR3: TGTGCCAGTAGTATTCGAGGACCCGGGACTAGCACACAGAGCCAAGAGACCCAGTACTTC. Amino acids: CASSIRGPGTSTQSQETQYF. The chain uses TRBV19 and TRBJ2-5; 9 nucleotides align to TRBD2. The CDR3 runs 20 residues. The junction had 18 bases not matched to a gene; V was cut back by 3 bases and J by 1 base. Germline CDR1 LNHDA, CDR2 SQIVND (reference sequence).

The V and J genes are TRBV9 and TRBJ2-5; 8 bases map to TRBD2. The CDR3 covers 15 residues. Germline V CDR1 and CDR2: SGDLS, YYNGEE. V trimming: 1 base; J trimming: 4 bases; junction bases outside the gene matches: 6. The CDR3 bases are TGTGCCAGCAGCGTAAATCCGGGGGGGGCAGAGACCCAGTACTTC. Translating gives CASSVNPGGAETQYF.

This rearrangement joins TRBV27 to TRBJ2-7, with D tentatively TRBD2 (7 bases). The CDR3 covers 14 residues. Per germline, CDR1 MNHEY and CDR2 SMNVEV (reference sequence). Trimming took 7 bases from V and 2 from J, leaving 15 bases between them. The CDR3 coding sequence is TGTGCCAGCACGGGGGCGGCGGGAGCCTACGAGCAGTACTTC. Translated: CASTGAAGAYEQYF.

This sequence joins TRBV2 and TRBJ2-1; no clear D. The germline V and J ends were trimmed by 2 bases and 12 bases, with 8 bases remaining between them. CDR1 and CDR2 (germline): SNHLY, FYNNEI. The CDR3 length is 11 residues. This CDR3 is CASSEWATQFF. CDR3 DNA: TGTGCCAGCAGTGAATGGGCTACGCAGTTCTTC.

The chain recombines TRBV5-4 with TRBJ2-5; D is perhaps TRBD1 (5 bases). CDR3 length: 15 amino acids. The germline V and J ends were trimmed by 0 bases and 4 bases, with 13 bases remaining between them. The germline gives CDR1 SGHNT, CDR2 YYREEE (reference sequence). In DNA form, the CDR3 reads TGTGCCAGCAGCTTGGTCCCGGGTAGGGGAGAGACCCAGTACTTC. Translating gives CASSLVPGRGETQYF. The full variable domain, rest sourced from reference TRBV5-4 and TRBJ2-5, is ETGVTQSPTHLIKTRGQQVTLRCSSQSGHNTVSWYQQALGQGPQFIFQYYREEENGRGNFPPRFSGLQFPNYSSELNVNALELDDSALYLCASSLVPGRGETQYFGPGTRLLVL.

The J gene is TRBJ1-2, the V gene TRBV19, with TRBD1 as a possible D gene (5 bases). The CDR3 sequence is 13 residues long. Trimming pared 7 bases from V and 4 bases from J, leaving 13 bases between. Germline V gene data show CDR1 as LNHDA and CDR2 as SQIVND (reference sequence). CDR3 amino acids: CASKMGPGYGYTF. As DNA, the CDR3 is TGTGCCAGTAAAATGGGGCCCGGCTATGGCTACACCTTC.